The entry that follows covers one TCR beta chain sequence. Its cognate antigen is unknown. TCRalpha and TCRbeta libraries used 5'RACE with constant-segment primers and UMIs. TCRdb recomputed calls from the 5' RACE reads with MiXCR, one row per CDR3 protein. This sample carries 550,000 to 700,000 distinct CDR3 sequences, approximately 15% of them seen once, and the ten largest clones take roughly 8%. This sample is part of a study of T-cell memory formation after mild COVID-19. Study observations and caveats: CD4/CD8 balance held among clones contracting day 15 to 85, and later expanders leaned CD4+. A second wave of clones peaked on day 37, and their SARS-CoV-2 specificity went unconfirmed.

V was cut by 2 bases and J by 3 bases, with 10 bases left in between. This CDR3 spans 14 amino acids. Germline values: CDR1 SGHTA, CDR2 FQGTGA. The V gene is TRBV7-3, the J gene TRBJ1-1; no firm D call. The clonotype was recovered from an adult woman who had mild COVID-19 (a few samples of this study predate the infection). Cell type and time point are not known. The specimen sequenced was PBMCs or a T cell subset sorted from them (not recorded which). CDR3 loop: CASSLSQADTEAFF. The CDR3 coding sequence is TGTGCCAGCAGCTTATCCCAGGCGGACACTGAAGCTTTCTTT.